The T cell receptor beta chain described here comes from a study of shared clonotypes between healthy human individuals. Study-wide results and caveats: Tissues were not sampled, only blood, and their repertoires likely differ. Compared with memory subsets, naive subsets generally had larger estimated richness.

Naive CD8 cells lacked CD45RO and underwent positive selection for CCR7, leaving out terminally differentiated effector memory CD45RA+ cells. Donors, without exception, were Caucasian adults residing in Nashville, Tennessee. Splitting of each subset's genomic DNA was done evenly across several immunoSEQ plates. TCRdb keeps only in-frame clones here, not all; method: immunoSEQ multiplex PCR. This sample has about 820,000 clones, with approximately 92% found just once. A note on this clone: What it binds is not known.

This CDR3 contains 19 residues. Trimming at V came to 0 bases and at J to 4 bases, leaving 9 bases not matched to a gene. The germline V gene encodes CDR1 SGHDN and CDR2 FVKESK. The sample was naive CD8+ T cells sorted from blood. The rearrangement uses TRBV14 and TRBJ2-6, with 10 positions matching TRBD2. The TCR sequence derives from a man in his thirties or forties in good health. As DNA, the CDR3 is TGTGCCAGCAGCCAAGAACCCCTAGCGGGAGAATCAGGGGCCAACGTCCTGACTTTC. Translating gives CASSQEPLAGESGANVLTF.